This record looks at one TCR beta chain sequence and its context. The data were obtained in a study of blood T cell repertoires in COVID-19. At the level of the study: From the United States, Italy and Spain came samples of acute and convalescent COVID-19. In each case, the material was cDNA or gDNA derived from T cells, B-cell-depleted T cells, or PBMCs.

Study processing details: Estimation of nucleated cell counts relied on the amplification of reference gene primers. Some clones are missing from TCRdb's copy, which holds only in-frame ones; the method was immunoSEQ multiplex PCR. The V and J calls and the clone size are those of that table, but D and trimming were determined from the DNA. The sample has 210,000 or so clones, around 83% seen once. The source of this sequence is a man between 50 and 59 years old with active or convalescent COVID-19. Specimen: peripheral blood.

This CDR3 reads CASKSQEANYGYTF. In DNA, the CDR3 is TGTGCCAGTAAATCACAGGAAGCTAACTATGGCTACACCTTC. The V gene is TRBV19, the J gene TRBJ1-2, with D perhaps TRBD1 (5 bases). The CDR3 is 14 amino acids. Germline V gene lookup returns CDR1 LNHDA and CDR2 SQIVND (reference sequence). The V end lost 7 bases, the J end lost 0 bases, and 12 bases lay between the germline ends.